The 23 T cell receptor beta chains below all came from one sample that was sequenced in a study of CD8 T cells in ankylosing spondylitis. Overall study findings and caveats: It appeared that ankylosing spondylitis blood was characterized by a TCR beta motif of roughly 8 highly homologous variants.

A single record per CDR3 protein comes from TCRdb applying MiXCR to the 5' RACE reads. This repertoire shows about 420,000 distinct CDR3 sequences, approximately 20% found once; its top ten account for about a sixth. These receptors have no identified antigens. Input material: blood, either unsorted or a sorted T cell fraction (not recorded which). The receptors were gathered from a male donor with ankylosing spondylitis.

The chain joins TRBV12-3 or TRBV12-4 to TRBJ2-1, with D perhaps matching TRBD2 (6 bases). Between the trimmed V and J ends, which lost 7 bases and 2 bases, there was a span of 21 bases. The CDR3 is 17 amino acids. This chain's CDR3 is CASTDAGDERAYNEQFF. In DNA, the CDR3 is TGTGCCAGCACCGACGCCGGGGACGAGCGGGCCTACAATGAGCAGTTCTTC.

The sample holds a few counts of this clonotype. This chain joins TRBV18 and TRBJ2-4, with D tentatively TRBD1 (6 bases). This CDR3 comprises 14 residues. Germline CDR1 reads KGHSH; CDR2 reads LQKENI. V shed 3 bases and J shed 8 bases, with 14 bases lying between them. The CDR3 here is CASSPQGLSDIQYF. In nucleotides, the CDR3 is TGTGCCAGCTCACCTCAGGGGTTGTCAGACATTCAGTACTTC.

The chain joins TRBV9 to TRBJ1-2; a possible D gene is TRBD1 (5 bases). The ends were cut back, 5 bases at V and 0 bases at J, with 17 bases in the middle. From germline, CDR1 is SGDLS and CDR2 YYNGEE. The CDR3 covers 16 residues. As DNA, the CDR3 is TGTGCCAGCAGGGCCTCCGGGACCCGGGCTAACTATGGCTACACCTTC. It codes for CASRASGTRANYGYTF. The complete variable domain, with remaining parts taken from reference TRBV9 and TRBJ1-2, reads DSGVTQTPKHLITATGQRVTLRCSPRSGDLSVYWYQQSLDQGLQFLIQYYNGEERAKGNILERFSAQQFPDLHSELNLSSLELGDSALYFCASRASGTRANYGYTFGSGTRLTVV.

The chain has TRBV19 and TRBJ1-1; 8 bases align to TRBD1. From germline, CDR1 is LNHDA and CDR2 SQIVND (reference sequence). CDR3 size: 17 residues. Unmatched junction bases numbered 14, after V lost 7 bases and J lost 1 base. This chain's CDR3 is CASMPGQANHRNTEAFF. The CDR3 DNA reads as TGTGCCAGTATGCCGGGACAGGCTAACCATCGGAACACTGAAGCTTTCTTT.

The chain couples TRBV19 to TRBJ2-7; 9 bases map to TRBD1. The CDR3 has 14 amino acids. V dropped 2 bases and J dropped 5; count of bases not matched to a gene: 4. Germline V CDR1 and CDR2: LNHDA, SQIVND (reference sequence). The CDR3 sequence: CASSIRTGAHEQYF. CDR3 DNA sequence: TGTGCCAGTAGTATACGGACAGGGGCACACGAGCAGTACTTC.

The V call is TRBV20-1, the J call TRBJ2-1; 8 nucleotides agree with TRBD2. Germline V gives CDR1 DFQATT, CDR2 SNEGSKA (reference sequence). After removal of 6 bases from V and 1 base from J, the junction contained 5 bases not matched to a gene. CDR3 length equals 14 residues. The CDR3 coding sequence is TGCAGTGCGCGGGGGGCCGGTTCCTACAATGAGCAGTTCTTC. Translating it yields CSARGAGSYNEQFF.

This clonotype was counted a few times. The chain has TRBV7-9 and TRBJ1-6; D may be TRBD1 (6 bases). Trimming left V 5 bases short and J 7 bases short, with 18 bases between. The CDR3 covers 16 residues. Germline V lookup: CDR1 SEHNR, CDR2 FQNEAQ (reference sequence). The CDR3 coding sequence is TGTGCCAGCAGCCCGACTCCAGGGGTGAGGAATTCACCCCTCCACTTT. Its protein is CASSPTPGVRNSPLHF.

In DNA, the CDR3 is TGCGCCAGCAGCGAAGACCCCCCTGGCTACACCTTC. The encoded protein is CASSEDPPGYTF. V and J are TRBV5-1 and TRBJ1-2; D unclear. Per the germline V gene, CDR1 is SGHRS and CDR2 is YFSETQ. Trimming pared 4 bases from V and 7 bases from J, leaving 11 bases between. The CDR3 contains 12 residues.

V usage is TRBV2 and J usage is TRBJ1-2, with 8 bases fitting TRBD1. Germline CDR1 and CDR2: SNHLY and FYNNEI. V gave up 7 bases and J gave up 4 bases; unmatched junction bases: 5. CDR3 size: 13 residues. As DNA, the CDR3 is TGTGCCAGCACCCGCGGGACAGGCTATGGCTACACCTTC. Amino acids: CASTRGTGYGYTF.

The J gene is TRBJ2-1, the V gene TRBV20-1, with 10 bases aligning to TRBD2. J was trimmed by 0 bases and V by 0 bases; bases with no gene match: 11. Germline V gene lookup returns CDR1 DFQATT and CDR2 SNEGSKA (reference sequence). The CDR3 covers 19 residues. The CDR3 loop is CSARDRISGRSSSYNEQFF. CDR3 DNA: TGCAGTGCTAGAGATAGGATTAGCGGGAGGTCTAGCTCCTACAATGAGCAGTTCTTC.

Only a few counts were recorded for this clonotype. The chain uses TRBV20-1 and TRBJ2-2; D is undetermined. The CDR3 covers 13 residues. V lost 2 bases and J 3 bases, leaving 7 bases between the germline ends. Per the germline V gene, CDR1 is DFQATT and CDR2 is SNEGSKA (reference sequence). This CDR3 reads CSARQSDTGELFF. The CDR3, as DNA: TGCAGTGCTAGACAGTCGGACACCGGGGAGCTGTTTTTT.

This chain joins TRBV12-3 or TRBV12-4 and TRBJ2-7; the D gene is possibly TRBD1 (5 bases). CDR3 length equals 15 residues. Trimming took 6 bases from V and 6 from J, leaving 21 bases between them. The CDR3 DNA sequence: TGTGCCAGCAGCCGAGAGGCAGGGTTCTTGTCCGAGCAGTACTTC. As protein: CASSREAGFLSEQYF.

The chain joins TRBV5-5 to TRBJ1-1; D gene uncertain. There are 13 residues in the CDR3. V was trimmed by 4 bases and J by 5 bases, leaving 12 bases between them. Germline lookup yields CDR1 SGHKS and CDR2 YYEKEE (reference sequence). CDR3 in DNA: TGTGCCAGCAGCGGCCCCGTGGGGACTGAAGCTTTCTTT. Amino acids: CASSGPVGTEAFF.

This rearrangement joins TRBV11-3 to TRBJ1-2; perhaps TRBD1 as D (5 bases). The V end was cut by 5 bases, the J end by 4 bases, with 14 bases between. The CDR3 runs to 14 residues. Germline V gene sequence: CDR1 SGHNT, CDR2 YENEEA. In nucleotides, the CDR3 is TGTGCCAGCAGCCGGGGACGGCGCTTCTATGGCTACACCTTC. Amino acids: CASSRGRRFYGYTF.

The V call is TRBV6-4, the J call TRBJ2-3, with TRBD1 matching 7 bases. Germline trimming cut 4 bases from V and 4 bases from J; bases unmatched to any gene: 8. This CDR3 is built from 15 residues. Germline assignment: CDR1 MRHNA and CDR2 SNTAGT. In DNA form, the CDR3 reads TGTGCCAGCAGTGTGCTAGGACAGGAATCAGATACGCAGTATTTT. Residues: CASSVLGQESDTQYF.

In its sample, this clonotype was seen a few times. The chain employs TRBV29-1 and TRBJ2-2; no clear D. The CDR3 length is 14 residues. V gave up 7 bases and J gave up 1 base, with 13 bases separating them. Germline V CDR1 and CDR2: SQVTM, ANQGSEA. The DNA of the CDR3 is TGCAGCGCCTCTCGCGGTTTGAACACCGGGGAGCTGTTTTTT. Residues: CSASRGLNTGELFF.

The chain has TRBV20-1 and TRBJ1-4; the D gene is possibly TRBD1 (6 bases). The CDR3 runs 15 residues. The ends were cut back, 0 bases at V and 3 bases at J, with 11 bases in the middle. Germline CDR1 DFQATT, CDR2 SNEGSKA (reference sequence). The CDR3 bases are TGCAGTGCTAGAGATCAAAAGGGGGCTAATGAAAAACTGTTTTTT. Protein: CSARDQKGANEKLFF.

There are a few counts of this clonotype. The genes are TRBV29-1 and TRBJ1-1; D unresolved. The V end lost 6 bases, the J end lost 1 base, and 12 bases lay between the germline ends. Germline V CDR1 and CDR2: SQVTM, ANQGSEA. The CDR3 is 13 residues long. The chain's CDR3 is CSVRRVRNTEAFF. CDR3 bases: TGCAGCGTCCGGAGAGTGAGGAACACTGAAGCTTTCTTT.

V usage is TRBV20-1 and J usage is TRBJ2-1, with 9 positions matching TRBD2. CDR3 size: 16 residues. The junction had 5 bases not matched to a gene; V was cut back by 1 base and J by 1 base. Looked up from germline, CDR1 is DFQATT and CDR2 is SNEGSKA (reference sequence). This CDR3 reads CSARGGLAGSYNEQFF. CDR3 nucleotides: TGCAGTGCTAGAGGGGGGCTAGCGGGATCCTACAATGAGCAGTTCTTC.

The V and J genes are TRBV6-5 and TRBJ1-5; a possible D gene is TRBD1 (6 bases). In germline, CDR1 is MNHEY, CDR2 SVGAGI. Trimming stripped 4 bases from V and 4 bases from J, with 14 bases between. The CDR3 extends over 15 amino acids. This CDR3 is CASSFKTGSNQPQHF. CDR3 nucleotides: TGTGCCAGCAGTTTCAAAACAGGGAGTAATCAGCCCCAGCATTTT.

This clonotype came up many times. CDR3 nucleotides: TGTGCCAGCAGCGCGCGGGCCCTAGCGAACACCGGGGAGCTGTTTTTT. Translated: CASSARALANTGELFF. The chain couples TRBV9 to TRBJ2-2, with D possibly being TRBD2 (5 bases). This CDR3 spans 16 amino acids. Between the trimmed V and J ends, which lost 3 bases and 0 bases, there was a span of 12 bases. Per germline, CDR1 SGDLS and CDR2 YYNGEE.

V is TRBV27 and J is TRBJ2-1; D possibly corresponds to TRBD2 (6 bases). This CDR3 contains 14 residues. Trimming pared 8 bases from V and 0 bases from J, leaving 11 bases between. Germline CDR1 MNHEY, CDR2 SMNVEV (reference sequence). CDR3 residues: CASYSRGSYNEQFF. The CDR3 nucleotides read TGTGCCAGCTACTCGCGGGGCTCCTACAATGAGCAGTTCTTC.

This clonotype was seen at least ten times. The CDR3 DNA reads TGCAGCGTTATGGACCCAAAAGGCTACACCTTC. Its translation: CSVMDPKGYTF. This chain links TRBV29-1 with TRBJ1-2; unclear D gene. Per the germline V gene, CDR1 is SQVTM and CDR2 is ANQGSEA. The CDR3 has 11 residues. Trimming left V 5 bases short and J 8 bases short, with 12 bases between.